A single sample is the source of the 18 T cell receptor beta chains below, sequenced in a study of T cell clusters in autoimmune cytopenias. TRB was amplified from approximately 250 ng of peripheral blood genomic DNA per sample. One tube held mixed TRB-A and TRB-B primer pools for touch-down PCR. TCRdb re-called the multiplex PCR reads and gives one entry per CDR3 protein, without DNA. This sample lists 9,500 or so distinct CDR3 sequences; its ten largest clones have roughly a tenth. The sample was peripheral blood. All receptors come from a human donor with an autoimmune cytopenia or autoimmune hepatitis (not recorded which).

This sequence joins TRBV4-3 and TRBJ2-1; the D call of TRBD1 rests on TCRdb alone, since no DNA is present to check it. Per the germline V gene, CDR1 is LGHNA and CDR2 is YSLEER. The CDR3 loop spans 15 amino acids. The CDR3: CASSQDVQGDNKQFF.

This chain links TRBV27 with TRBJ1-3; TCRdb gives TRBD1 as the D gene, but with no DNA this cannot be confirmed. Germline-derived CDR1 and CDR2 are MNHEY and SMNVEV (reference sequence). The CDR3 sequence is 17 residues long. The CDR3 here is CASSVGRGRGPGNTIYF.

The chain links TRBV27 to TRBJ2-2; the TCRdb call, TRBD2, lacks DNA for checking. Germline V gives CDR1 MNHEY, CDR2 SMNVEV (reference sequence). CDR3 length equals 16 residues. CDR3: CASTPRGGPLTGELFF.

This chain connects TRBV28 to TRBJ2-3; TCRdb designates TRBD1, a call that cannot be tested without DNA. This CDR3 comprises 18 residues. CDR1 is MDHEN, CDR2 SYDVKM, per germline. Here the CDR3 reads CASTSAGTGGRFTDTQYF. Drawing the rest from reference TRBV28 and TRBJ2-3, the complete variable domain is DVKVTQSSRYLVKRTGEKVFLECVQDMDHENMFWYRQDPGLGLRLIYFSYDVKMKEKGDIPEGYSVSREKKERFSLILESASTNQTSMYLCASTSAGTGGRFTDTQYFGPGTRLTVL.

CDR3 protein: CASSQIHRQGNSPLHF. The chain combines TRBV4-1 with TRBJ1-6; TCRdb reports TRBD1, a call that lacks DNA to check it against. The CDR3 covers 16 residues. Per the germline V gene, CDR1 is MGHRA and CDR2 is YSYEKL.

The rearrangement joins TRBV12-3 or TRBV12-4 to TRBJ2-2. The CDR3 has 14 residues. The chain's CDR3 is CASSFNLGTGELFF.

The chain couples TRBV12-3 or TRBV12-4 to TRBJ2-7; TCRdb picks TRBD2, but there is no DNA to check that call. The CDR3 is 14 amino acids. This CDR3 is CASSQTSGRYEQYF.

This clonotype is deemed medium-sized by its frequency. The chain couples TRBV29-1 to TRBJ2-7. Germline CDR1 SQVTM, CDR2 ANQGSEA. The CDR3 runs 16 residues. The chain's CDR3 is CSVAILVELSSYEQYF.

The chain is built from TRBV18 and TRBJ2-1; the D call from TCRdb, TRBD2, cannot be confirmed without DNA. This CDR3 region has 16 residues. Germline CDR1 KGHSH, CDR2 LQKENI. CDR3 sequence: CASSPPSSGGANEQFF. Filled out from reference TRBV18 and TRBJ2-1, the complete variable domain reads NAGVMQNPRHLVRRRGQEARLRCSPMKGHSHVYWYRQLPEEGLKFMVYLQKENIIDESGMPKERFSAEFPKEGPSILRIQQVVRGDSAAYFCASSPPSSGGANEQFFGPGTRLTVL.

This clonotype is classed as medium-sized by frequency. The chain has TRBV19 and TRBJ1-3. The CDR3 runs 13 residues. The germline V gene encodes CDR1 LNHDA and CDR2 SQIVND (reference sequence). This CDR3 reads CASSDTSGNTIYF.

This chain uses TRBV5-4 with TRBJ2-3; lacking DNA, the TRBD1 call made by TCRdb goes unchecked. The CDR3 extends over 17 amino acids. From germline, CDR1 is SGHNT and CDR2 YYREEE (reference sequence). The CDR3 loop is CASSLADRGVSTDTQYF.

This clonotype is classed as medium-sized by frequency. The chain combines TRBV15 with TRBJ2-1. The germline V gene encodes CDR1 LNHNV and CDR2 YYDKDF (reference sequence). The CDR3 has 14 residues. CDR3 sequence: CATSREGRVGEQFF.

The chain uses TRBV30 and TRBJ1-2; TCRdb picks TRBD1, but there is no DNA to check that call. The CDR3 length is 13 residues. Germline CDR1 and CDR2: GTSNPN and SVGIG (reference sequence). The CDR3 sequence is CAWNTGAVYGYTF.

The chain carries TRBV7-2 and TRBJ2-7; TCRdb selects TRBD2, and the lack of DNA leaves this call unchecked. There are 13 residues in the CDR3. The V gene's germline CDR1 is SGHTA and CDR2 FQGNSA. Here the CDR3 reads CASSLRRAGEQYF.

Considering frequency, this clonotype is medium-sized. V is TRBV19 and J is TRBJ2-5. Germline V gene lookup returns CDR1 LNHDA and CDR2 SQIVND (reference sequence). The CDR3 has 14 amino acids. CDR3: CASRDGRFQETQYF.

This sequence joins TRBV24-1 and TRBJ2-1; no DNA is available, so the TRBD1 call from TCRdb remains unchecked. The germline gives CDR1 KGHDR, CDR2 SFDVKD. The CDR3 has 17 amino acids. The CDR3 is CATSDWRSGGFDNEQFF.

This clonotype is labeled medium-sized based on frequency. The chain employs TRBV6-2 or TRBV6-3 and TRBJ1-2; the TCRdb call, TRBD1, lacks DNA for checking. This CDR3 has 13 amino acids. Germline-derived CDR1 and CDR2 are MNHEY and SVGEGT. The CDR3 protein is CASTSGVGAGYTF.

This clonotype is identified as medium-sized from frequency. The chain is built from TRBV5-6 and TRBJ2-3; the TRBD1 assignment by TCRdb is unverifiable without DNA. The germline gives CDR1 SGHDT, CDR2 YYEEEE. The CDR3 loop spans 16 amino acids. The CDR3 reads CASSPARRLPTDTQYF.